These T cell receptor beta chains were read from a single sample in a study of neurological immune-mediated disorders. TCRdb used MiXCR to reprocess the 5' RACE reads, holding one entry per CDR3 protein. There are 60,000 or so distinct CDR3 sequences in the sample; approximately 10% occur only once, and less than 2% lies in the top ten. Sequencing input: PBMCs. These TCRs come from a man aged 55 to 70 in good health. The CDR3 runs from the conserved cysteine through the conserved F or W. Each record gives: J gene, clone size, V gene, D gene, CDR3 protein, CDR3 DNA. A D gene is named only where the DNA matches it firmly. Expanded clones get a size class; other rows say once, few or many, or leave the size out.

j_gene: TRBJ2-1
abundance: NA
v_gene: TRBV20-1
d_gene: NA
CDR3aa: CSALTGGYEQFF
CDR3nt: TGCAGTGCTCTCACCGGGGGCTATGAGCAGTTCTTC

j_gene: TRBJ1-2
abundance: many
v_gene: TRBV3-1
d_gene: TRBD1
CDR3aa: CASSEDRGRGYTF
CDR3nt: TGTGCCAGCAGCGAAGACAGGGGGCGCGGCTACACCTTC

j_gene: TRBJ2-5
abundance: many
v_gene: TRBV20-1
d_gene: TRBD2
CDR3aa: CSAVRGLAGSWAQYF
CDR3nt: TGCAGTGCTGTAAGGGGTCTAGCGGGGTCCTGGGCCCAGTACTTC

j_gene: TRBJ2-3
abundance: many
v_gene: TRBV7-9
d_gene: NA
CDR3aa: CASSLATGSTDTQYF
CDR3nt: TGTGCCAGCAGCTTAGCGACAGGTAGCACAGATACGCAGTATTTT

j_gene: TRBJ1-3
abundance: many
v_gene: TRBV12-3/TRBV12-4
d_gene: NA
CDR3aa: CVSSFGTSGNTIYF
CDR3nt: TGTGTCAGCAGTTTTGGGACATCTGGAAACACCATATATTTT

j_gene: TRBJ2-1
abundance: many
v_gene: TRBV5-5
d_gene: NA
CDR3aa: CASSFQVDLYNEQFF
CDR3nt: TGTGCCAGCAGCTTTCAGGTCGACCTTTACAATGAGCAGTTCTTC

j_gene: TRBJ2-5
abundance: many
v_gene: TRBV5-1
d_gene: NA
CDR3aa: CASSFKETQYF
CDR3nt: TGCGCCAGCAGCTTTAAAGAGACCCAGTACTTC

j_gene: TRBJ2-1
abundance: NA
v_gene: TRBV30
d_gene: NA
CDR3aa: CASKFGGIEQFF
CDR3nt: TGTGCCTCGAAATTCGGAGGAATTGAGCAGTTCTTC

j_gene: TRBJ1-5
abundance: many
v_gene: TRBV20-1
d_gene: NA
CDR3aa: CSARDPRGYGNQPQHF
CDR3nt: TGCAGTGCTAGAGATCCGAGAGGGTACGGCAATCAGCCCCAGCATTTT

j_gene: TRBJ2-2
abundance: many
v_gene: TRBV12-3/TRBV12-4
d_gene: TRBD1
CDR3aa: CASSTTQGMGNTGELFF
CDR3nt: TGTGCCAGCAGCACAACACAGGGGATGGGGAACACCGGGGAGCTGTTTTTT

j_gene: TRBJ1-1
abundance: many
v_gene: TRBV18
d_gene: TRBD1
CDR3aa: CASSPGHRGSEAFF
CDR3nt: TGTGCCAGCTCACCAGGACACAGGGGATCTGAAGCTTTCTTT

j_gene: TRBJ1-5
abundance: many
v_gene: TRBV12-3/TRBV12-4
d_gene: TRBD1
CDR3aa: CASSLRDRDNQPQHF
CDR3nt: TGTGCCAGCAGTTTACGCGACAGGGACAATCAGCCCCAGCATTTT

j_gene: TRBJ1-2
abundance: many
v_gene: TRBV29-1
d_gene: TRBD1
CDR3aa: CSVEQGGYGYTF
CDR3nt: TGCAGCGTTGAGCAGGGGGGTTATGGCTACACCTTC

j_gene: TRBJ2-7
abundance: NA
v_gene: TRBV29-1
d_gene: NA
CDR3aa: CSVGQGRVDQYF
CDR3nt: TGCAGCGTTGGGCAGGGAAGAGTTGATCAGTACTTC

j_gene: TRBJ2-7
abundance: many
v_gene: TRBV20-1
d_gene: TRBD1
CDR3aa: CSASLGTGLSYEQYF
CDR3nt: TGCAGTGCTAGCCTTGGGACAGGGCTATCCTACGAGCAGTACTTC

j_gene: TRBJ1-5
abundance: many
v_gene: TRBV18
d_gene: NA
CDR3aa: CASSPRRTADQPQHF
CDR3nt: TGTGCCAGCTCACCACGAAGGACGGCCGATCAGCCCCAGCATTTT

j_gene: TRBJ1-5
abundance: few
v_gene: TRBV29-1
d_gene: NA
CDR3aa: CSVEWVPGGNQPQHF
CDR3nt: TGCAGCGTTGAATGGGTGCCCGGGGGCAATCAGCCCCAGCATTTT

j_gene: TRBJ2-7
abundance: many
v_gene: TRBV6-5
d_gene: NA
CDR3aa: CASRPEVAVRQYF
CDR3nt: TGTGCCAGCAGGCCCGAGGTGGCCGTGAGGCAGTACTTC

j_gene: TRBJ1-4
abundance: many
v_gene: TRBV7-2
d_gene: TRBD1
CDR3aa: CASSLRGPGQGAREKLFF
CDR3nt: TGTGCCAGCAGCTTAAGGGGCCCGGGACAGGGGGCGCGTGAAAAACTGTTTTTT

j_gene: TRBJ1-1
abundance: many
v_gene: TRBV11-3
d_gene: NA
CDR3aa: CASSKGQSPEAFF
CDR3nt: TGTGCCAGCAGCAAAGGACAAAGCCCTGAAGCTTTCTTT

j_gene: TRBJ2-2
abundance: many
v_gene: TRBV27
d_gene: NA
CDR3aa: CASRGTGSGTGELFF
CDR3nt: TGTGCCAGCAGGGGAACAGGGTCGGGCACCGGGGAGCTGTTTTTT

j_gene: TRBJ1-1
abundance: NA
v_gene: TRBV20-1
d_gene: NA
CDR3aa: CSALTGDTEAFF
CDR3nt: TGCAGTGCCTTGACAGGAGACACTGAAGCTTTCTTT

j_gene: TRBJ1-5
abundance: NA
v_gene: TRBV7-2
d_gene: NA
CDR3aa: CASSFAFGIGQPQHF
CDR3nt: NA

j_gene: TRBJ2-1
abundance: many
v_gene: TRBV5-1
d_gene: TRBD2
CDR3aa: CASSLSGLAGGNEQFF
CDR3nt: TGCGCCAGCAGCTTGTCGGGACTAGCGGGGGGGAATGAGCAGTTCTTC

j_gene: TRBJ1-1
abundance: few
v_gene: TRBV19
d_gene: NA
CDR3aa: CASSLVGGPEAFF
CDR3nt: TGTGCCAGTAGCCTCGTAGGGGGACCTGAAGCTTTCTTT

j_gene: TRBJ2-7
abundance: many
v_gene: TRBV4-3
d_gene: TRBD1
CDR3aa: CASSQGQGAREQYF
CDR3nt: TGCGCCAGCAGCCAAGGACAGGGCGCTAGAGAGCAGTACTTC

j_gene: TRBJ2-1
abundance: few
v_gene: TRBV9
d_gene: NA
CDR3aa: CASSYFEGPEQFF
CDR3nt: TGTGCCAGCAGCTATTTCGAAGGGCCTGAGCAGTTCTTC

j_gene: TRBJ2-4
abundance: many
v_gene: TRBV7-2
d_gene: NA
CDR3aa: CASSAQPTGSTPDF
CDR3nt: TGTGCCAGCAGCGCCCAACCGACAGGATCCACTCCGGACTTC

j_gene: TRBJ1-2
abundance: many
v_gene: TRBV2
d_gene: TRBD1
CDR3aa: CASSEVGQGYGYTF
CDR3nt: TGTGCCAGCAGTGAAGTGGGACAGGGCTATGGCTACACCTTC

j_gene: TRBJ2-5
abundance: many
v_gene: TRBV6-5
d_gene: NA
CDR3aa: CASSYSVLETQYF
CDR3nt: TGTGCCAGCAGTTACTCGGTTCTTGAGACCCAGTACTTC

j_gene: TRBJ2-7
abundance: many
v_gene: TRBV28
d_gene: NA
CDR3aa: CASSLGALRYRNEQYF
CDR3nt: TGTGCCAGCAGTTTAGGAGCTTTACGGTATCGGAACGAGCAGTACTTC

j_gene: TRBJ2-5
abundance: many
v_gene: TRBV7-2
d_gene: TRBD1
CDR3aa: CASSLEQGVRETQYF
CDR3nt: TGTGCCAGCAGCTTAGAACAGGGGGTACGGGAGACCCAGTACTTC

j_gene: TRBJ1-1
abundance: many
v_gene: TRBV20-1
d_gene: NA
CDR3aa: CSASSKALDGLEAFF
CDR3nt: TGCAGTGCTAGTTCTAAGGCCCTGGACGGACTAGAAGCTTTCTTT

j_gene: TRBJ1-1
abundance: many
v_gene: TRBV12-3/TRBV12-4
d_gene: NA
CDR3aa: CASTKRGRGLEAFF
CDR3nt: TGTGCCAGCACCAAAAGGGGTAGGGGCCTTGAAGCTTTCTTT

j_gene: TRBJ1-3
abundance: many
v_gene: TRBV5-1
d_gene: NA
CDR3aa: CASSLEYIGESGNTIYF
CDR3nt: TGCGCCAGCAGCTTGGAGTACATCGGCGAGTCTGGAAACACCATATATTTT

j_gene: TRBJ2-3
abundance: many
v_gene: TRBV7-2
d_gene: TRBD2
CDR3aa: CASSLGLVTDTQYF
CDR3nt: TGTGCCAGCAGCTTGGGACTAGTCACAGATACGCAGTATTTT

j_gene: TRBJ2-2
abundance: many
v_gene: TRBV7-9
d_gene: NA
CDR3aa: CASSLTSNTGELFF
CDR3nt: TGTGCCAGCAGCTTGACTTCGAACACCGGGGAGCTGTTTTTT

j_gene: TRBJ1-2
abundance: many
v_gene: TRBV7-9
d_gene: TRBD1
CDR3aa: CASSALGTENYGYTF
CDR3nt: TGTGCCAGCAGCGCCCTCGGGACAGAAAACTATGGCTACACCTTC

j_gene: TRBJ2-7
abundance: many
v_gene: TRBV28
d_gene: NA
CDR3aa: CASSTRPPSSYEQYF
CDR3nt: TGTGCCAGCAGTACCAGGCCTCCAAGCTCCTACGAGCAGTACTTC

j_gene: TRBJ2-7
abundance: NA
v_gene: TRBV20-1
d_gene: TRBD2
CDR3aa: CSARGRFRTSGGTYEQYF
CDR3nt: TGCAGTGCTAGAGGTCGTTTTAGAACTAGCGGGGGAACCTACGAGCAGTACTTC

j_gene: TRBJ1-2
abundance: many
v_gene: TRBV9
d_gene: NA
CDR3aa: CASSVDLGDGYTF
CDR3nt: TGTGCCAGCAGCGTAGACCTAGGAGATGGCTACACCTTC

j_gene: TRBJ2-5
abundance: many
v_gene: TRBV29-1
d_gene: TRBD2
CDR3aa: CSVRSAGGPQYQETQYF
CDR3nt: TGCAGCGTTCGGTCGGCGGGGGGCCCACAGTACCAAGAGACCCAGTACTTC

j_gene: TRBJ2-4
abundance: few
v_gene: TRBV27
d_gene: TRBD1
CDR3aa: CASSSPDRGDIQYF
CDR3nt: TGTGCCAGCAGTTCCCCGGACAGGGGAGACATTCAGTACTTC

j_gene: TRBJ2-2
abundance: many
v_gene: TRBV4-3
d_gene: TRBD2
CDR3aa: CASSQDPLAGGRTGELFF
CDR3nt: TGCGCCAGCAGCCAAGATCCCCTAGCGGGGGGGCGCACCGGGGAGCTGTTTTTT

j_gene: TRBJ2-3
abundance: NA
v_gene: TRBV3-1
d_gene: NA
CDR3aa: CASSQARLGHRDTQYF
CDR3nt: TGTGCCAGCAGCCAAGCCCGACTAGGTCATAGAGATACGCAGTATTTT

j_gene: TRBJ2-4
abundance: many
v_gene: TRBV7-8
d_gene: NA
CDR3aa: CASSWGNRLAKNIQYF
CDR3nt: TGTGCCAGCAGCTGGGGGAACAGGCTAGCCAAAAACATTCAGTACTTC

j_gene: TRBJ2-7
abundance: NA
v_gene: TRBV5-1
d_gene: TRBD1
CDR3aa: CASSPLGTGTDEQYF
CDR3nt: TGCGCCAGCAGCCCACTGGGGACAGGGACCGACGAGCAGTACTTC

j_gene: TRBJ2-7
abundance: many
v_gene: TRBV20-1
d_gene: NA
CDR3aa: CSVGPLIYEQYF
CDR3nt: TGCAGTGTGGGGCCTCTTATCTACGAGCAGTACTTC

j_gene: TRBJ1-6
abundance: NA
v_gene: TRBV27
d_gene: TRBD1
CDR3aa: CASSGGTGQDTYNSPIHF
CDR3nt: TGTGCCAGCAGTGGCGGGACAGGGCAGGACACCTATAATTCACCCATCCACTTT

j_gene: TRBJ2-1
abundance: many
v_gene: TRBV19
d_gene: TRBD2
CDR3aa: CASSTTSGGHNEQFF
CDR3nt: TGTGCCAGTAGTACCACTAGCGGGGGTCACAATGAGCAGTTCTTC

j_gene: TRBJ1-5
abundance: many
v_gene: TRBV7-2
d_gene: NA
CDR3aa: CASSLQKNQPQHF
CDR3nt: TGTGCCAGCAGCTTACAAAAAAATCAGCCCCAGCATTTT

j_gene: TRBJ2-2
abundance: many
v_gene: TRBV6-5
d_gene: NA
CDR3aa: CASSSLVLAGELFF
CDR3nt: TGTGCCAGCAGTTCCCTCGTTTTGGCCGGGGAGCTGTTTTTT

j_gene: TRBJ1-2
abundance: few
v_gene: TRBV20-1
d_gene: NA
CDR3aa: CSASAGTANGYTF
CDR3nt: TGCAGTGCTAGCGCCGGGACGGCTAATGGCTACACCTTC

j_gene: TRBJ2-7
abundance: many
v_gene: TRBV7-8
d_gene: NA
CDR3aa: CASSLEESSYEQYF
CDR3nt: TGTGCCAGCAGCTTAGAGGAGAGCTCCTACGAGCAGTACTTC